This T cell receptor beta chain was recorded in a study of blood T cell repertoires in COVID-19 (dated by TCRdb to about 2020). Regarding the complete study: The collaborator samples originated in the United States, Italy and Spain and spanned the acute and convalescent phases of COVID-19. The samples were drawn from two sources: the first 160 participants of the ongoing ImmuneRACE study, and fewer than 1,500 subjects contributed by 6 global collaborators. Where available, HLA class I and class II types were taken from metadata supplied by the sample provider and were not determined by assay-based typing. The repertoires were released in a freely available public database meant as a resource for research on the immune response to SARS-CoV-2. The dataset comprised deeply sampled blood TCRbeta repertoires from subjects exposed to, actively infected with, or recovered from COVID-19. The material from the prospective study consisted of cDNA or gDNA derived from T cells, B-cell-depleted T cells, or PBMCs. A de-identified subject ID, COVID-19 status, age in years and sex were almost always included in the sample metadata. Broader findings and caveats from the paper: The quantity of clinical and demographic metadata differed by source and by participant and was supplied without curation.

From the cysteine up to the phenylalanine, the CDR3 has a length of 17 residues. Only the CDR3 portion is preserved as DNA: 51 bases, with reading frame beginning at the first base. The germline V gene (reference sequence) gives CDR1 as LGHDT and CDR2 as YNNKEL. Trimming at the junction amounts to 0 bases on V and 0 bases on J, and the germline ends lie 12 bases apart. The immunoSEQ Assay, a bias-controlled multiplex PCR, was used to amplify TCRbeta CDR3 regions from genomic DNA. The study's own analysis went as follows. The number of nucleated cells in each sample was estimated from the amplification of reference gene primers within the assay. To quantify the absolute abundance of each unique TCRbeta CDR3 rearrangement, sequence reads were collapsed and filtered. For each sample, productive Simpson clonality was calculated as the square root of Simpson's diversity index across productive rearrangements. Drawn from immuneACCESS, this table holds only the in-frame rearrangements with V and J called that TCRdb kept. Clones are partly lost; checked studies trace under half to an unresolved V gene and leave the rest unexplained. From that table come the V and J calls and clone size; the DNA was used to work out D and trimming. A total of some 20,000 clones appear in this sample, around 89% of them only once. The top ten clones comprise 7% to 9% of the sample.

Points on this clone: Which antigen it targets is not known. Base qualities are not at hand, and no much larger clone is one base apart.

Each collaborating institution followed its own protocols to collect whole blood in K2EDTA tubes. For TCRbeta analysis, collaborator samples were shipped as frozen whole blood, as isolated PBMCs, or as DNA extracted from either sample type. The rearrangement joined TRBV3-1 (or the pseudogene TRBV3-2) to TRBJ1-5; there is no confident call for the D gene. This receptor was taken from a woman in her sixties with active COVID-19. Sequencing was carried out using peripheral blood. The CDR3 region: CASSQDATPYSNQPQHF. The base sequence is TGTGCCAGCAGCCAAGATGCGACACCTTATAGCAATCAGCCCCAGCATTTT.